Below are 32 T cell receptor beta chains sequenced from a single sample in a study of blood T cell repertoires in COVID-19 (dated by TCRdb to about 2020). Libraries were prepared through the immunoSEQ multiplex PCR assay. The source is immuneACCESS, and TCRdb retained only in-frame sequences with V and J called. Part of the clones is not carried over; for the studies checked, unresolved V genes explain less than half of this, and the remainder is unexplained. This sample gives some 11,000 clones in total; 85% to 95% of them show up just once. The top ten hold roughly 28% of the sample. The source material was peripheral blood. The receptors were gathered from a woman aged 70-85 years with active COVID-19.

The genes are TRBV25-1 and TRBJ2-2; 11 bases match TRBD2. The CDR3 is made up of 15 amino acids. Germline lookup yields CDR1 MGHDK and CDR2 SYGVNS. J gave up 4 bases and V 3 bases, and 1 base lay outside the gene matches. The CDR3 nucleotides are TGTGCCAGCAGTGATAGCGGGAGGGGCACCGGGGAGCTGTTTTTT. Protein sequence: CASSDSGRGTGELFF.

The chain is built from TRBV2 and TRBJ2-5; 7 bases align to TRBD2. Germline V gene sequence: CDR1 SNHLY, CDR2 FYNNEI. The CDR3 is made up of 14 amino acids. Unmatched junction bases numbered 7, after V lost 4 bases and J lost 5 bases. The CDR3 loop is CASSGGGGRETQYF. CDR3 in DNA: TGTGCCAGCAGTGGGGGGGGTGGTCGGGAGACCCAGTACTTC. Based on the CDR3 plus reference TRBV2 and TRBJ2-5, the full variable domain is EPEVTQTPSHQVTQMGQEVILRCVPISNHLYFYWYRQILGQKVEFLVSFYNNEISEKSEIFDDQFSVERPDGSNFTLKIRSTKLEDSAMYFCASSGGGGRETQYFGPGTRLLVL.

This chain uses TRBV30 with TRBJ2-7, with TRBD1 matching over 10 bases. Trimming at V came to 3 bases and at J to 5 bases, leaving 7 bases not matched to a gene. The CDR3 runs 14 residues. Germline lookup yields CDR1 GTSNPN and CDR2 SVGIG (reference sequence). CDR3 amino acids: CAWRARDRGHEQYF. CDR3 in DNA: TGTGCCTGGAGGGCCCGGGACAGGGGACACGAGCAGTACTTC.

The V call is TRBV5-6, the J call TRBJ1-1; 8 nucleotides align to TRBD1. V lost 4 bases and J lost 3; bases outside the gene matches: 5. The V gene's germline CDR1 is SGHDT and CDR2 YYEEEE. The CDR3 consists of 14 residues. The DNA of the CDR3 is TGTGCCAGCAGCGGGACAGGAGGGTACACTGAAGCTTTCTTT. Residues: CASSGTGGYTEAFF.

This sequence joins TRBV10-1 and TRBJ2-2; a weak D match, TRBD1 (6 bases). The CDR3 extends over 13 amino acids. V was shortened by 7 bases and J by 1 base, with 7 bases between the two germline ends. Germline CDR1 and CDR2: WNHNN and SYGVQD (reference sequence). CDR3 region: CASKGENTGELFF. CDR3 nucleotide sequence: TGCGCCAGCAAGGGGGAGAACACCGGGGAGCTGTTTTTT.

This sequence joins TRBV19 and TRBJ1-2; no definite D call. Germline V gene lookup returns CDR1 LNHDA and CDR2 SQIVND (reference sequence). The CDR3 covers 15 residues. Deletions cut 3 bases from V and 0 bases from J, with 11 bases between. As DNA, the CDR3 is TGTGCCAGTAGTATGCTTGCAGGAACTAACTATGGCTACACCTTC. Protein: CASSMLAGTNYGYTF.

The genes are TRBV12-5 and TRBJ1-1; D remains ambiguous. Germline V gene sequence: CDR1 LGHNT, CDR2 FRNRAP. The CDR3 totals 15 residues. Trimming cost V 2 bases and J 3 bases, with 13 bases left between them. The CDR3 coding sequence is TGTGCTAGTGGTTTGCTCCCCAACGGGGACACTGAAGCTTTCTTT. It specifies CASGLLPNGDTEAFF.

The chain carries TRBV2 and TRBJ2-7, with D tentatively TRBD2 (6 bases). The CDR3 sequence is 14 residues long. The germline V gene encodes CDR1 SNHLY and CDR2 FYNNEI. Deletions cut 6 bases from V and 2 bases from J, with 14 bases between. The CDR3 DNA reads TGTGCCAGCAGGCTCGAGCGGACTACCTACGAGCAGTACTTC. It is translated as CASRLERTTYEQYF. The variable domain in full, completed from reference TRBV2 and TRBJ2-7, reads EPEVTQTPSHQVTQMGQEVILRCVPISNHLYFYWYRQILGQKVEFLVSFYNNEISEKSEIFDDQFSVERPDGSNFTLKIRSTKLEDSAMYFCASRLERTTYEQYFGPGTRLTVT.

V is TRBV14 and J is TRBJ1-1; possible D gene TRBD1, 5 bases. Trimming pared 6 bases from V and 1 base from J, leaving 9 bases between. The germline CDR1 and CDR2 sequences are SGHDN and FVKESK. CDR3 length equals 13 residues. As DNA, the CDR3 is TGTGCCAGCAGACCCGACAGGAACACTGAAGCTTTCTTT. As protein: CASRPDRNTEAFF.

The genes are TRBV6-4 and TRBJ1-4, with D possibly being TRBD1 (5 bases). Trimming removed 7 bases from V and 7 bases from J, with 10 bases in between. Germline V gives CDR1 MRHNA, CDR2 SNTAGT. CDR3 length: 12 amino acids. The CDR3 protein is CASIPGGEKLFF. The CDR3, as DNA: TGTGCCAGCATTCCCGGGGGTGAAAAACTGTTTTTT.

This clone appeared a single time. The chain combines TRBV18 with TRBJ2-5, with 8 bases lining up with TRBD1. The V and J ends lost 4 bases and 0 bases, in that order; junction bases with no gene match: 4. Germline V lookup: CDR1 KGHSH, CDR2 LQKENI. The CDR3 has 15 amino acids. The CDR3: CASSRDRRYQETQYF. The CDR3 bases are TGTGCCAGCTCACGGGACAGGAGGTACCAAGAGACCCAGTACTTC.

The chain has TRBV30 and TRBJ1-5; D gene unclear. The CDR3 is 14 residues long. Germline loops: CDR1 GTSNPN, CDR2 SVGIG (reference sequence). The V and J ends lost 5 bases and 0 bases respectively, with 11 bases between them. The CDR3 DNA sequence: TGTGCCTGGCAGGCGAAGCTTAGCAATCAGCCCCAGCATTTT. Its translation: CAWQAKLSNQPQHF.

This clone showed up just once. The CDR3 nucleotides are TGTGCCATCAGTGACCTTGGACTAGCGGGACAATTGTCTAGCACAGATACGCAGTATTTT. This gives the protein CAISDLGLAGQLSSTDTQYF. The rearrangement links TRBV10-3 to TRBJ2-3; TRBD2 matches 12 bases. Losses at the gene ends were 3 bases for V and 0 bases for J; bases not matched to a gene: 13. The CDR3 spans 20 residues. Per germline, CDR1 ENHRY and CDR2 SYGVKD.

The chain is built from TRBV6-1 and TRBJ2-1; 11 bases are shared with TRBD1. V was clipped by 4 bases and J by 4 bases; unmatched bases: 6. The germline gives CDR1 MNHNS, CDR2 SASEGT. The CDR3 covers 16 residues. The CDR3, as DNA: TGTGCCAGCAGTGGTTCCGGGACAGGGGGTTACAATGAGCAGTTCTTC. The encoded protein is CASSGSGTGGYNEQFF.

The rearrangement joins TRBV6-2 or TRBV6-3 to TRBJ2-5; 8 bases are a match to TRBD1. J gave up 4 bases and V 4 bases, and 8 bases lay outside the gene matches. The germline V gene has CDR1 MNHEY and CDR2 SVGEGT. CDR3 length equals 15 residues. CDR3 nucleotides: TGTGCCAGCAGTTCTGCAGGGGGCGTGGGAGAGACCCAGTACTTC. As protein: CASSSAGGVGETQYF.

J is TRBJ2-1 and V is TRBV24-1, with 7 bases matching TRBD1. This CDR3 comprises 14 residues. In germline, CDR1 is KGHDR, CDR2 SFDVKD. Trimming cost V 4 bases and J 6 bases; bases outside gene matches: 5. CDR3 coding DNA: TGTGCCACCAGTGACCGCTACAGGGGCAATGAGCAGTTCTTC. Translation gives CATSDRYRGNEQFF.

In this sample, this clone turned up once. V usage is TRBV20-1 and J usage is TRBJ1-1; unclear D gene. V was clipped by 3 bases and J by 1 base, with 9 bases between them. Germline V gives CDR1 DFQATT, CDR2 SNEGSKA (reference sequence). CDR3 length: 13 residues. The CDR3 region has the DNA TGCAGTGCTAGTGGCCGGGGGAACACTGAAGCTTTCTTT. Protein sequence: CSASGRGNTEAFF.

V gene TRBV7-2 combines with J gene TRBJ1-2; TRBD1 matches 7 bases. Trimming at V came to 5 bases and at J to 8 bases, leaving 11 bases not matched to a gene. CDR1 SGHTA and CDR2 FQGNSA come from the germline V gene. This CDR3 is built from 14 residues. The CDR3 DNA reads TGTGCCAGCAGCGCACGACAGGGTCGGGAAGGCTACACCTTC. The encoded protein is CASSARQGREGYTF.

CDR3 DNA sequence: TGTGCCAGCAGCTTAATCGGGACTAGCGGGATAGATACGCAGTATTTT. This translates into CASSLIGTSGIDTQYF. This rearrangement joins TRBV7-9 to TRBJ2-3, with 13 bases matching TRBD2. Per the germline V gene, CDR1 is SEHNR and CDR2 is FQNEAQ (reference sequence). Trimming cost V 2 bases and J 5 bases; bases outside gene matches: 4. CDR3 length: 16 amino acids.

The gene calls are TRBV5-1 and TRBJ2-5, with TRBD1 as a possible D gene (5 bases). Trimming cost V 3 bases and J 2 bases, with 8 bases left between them. Germline V gives CDR1 SGHRS, CDR2 YFSETQ. This CDR3 is 13 amino acids long. The DNA of the CDR3 is TGCGCCAGCAGCTGGACAAAGCAAGAGACCCAGTACTTC. Residues: CASSWTKQETQYF.

This rearrangement joins TRBV7-3 to TRBJ2-1; 9 bases agree with TRBD2. This CDR3 is built from 14 residues. CDR1 and CDR2 (germline): SGHTA, FQGTGA. Germline trimming cut 3 bases from V and 9 bases from J; bases unmatched to any gene: 6. This CDR3 reads CASSFASGIGEQFF. CDR3 DNA: TGTGCCAGCAGCTTTGCTAGCGGGATAGGTGAGCAGTTCTTC.

This clone has just a few counts. The V and J genes are TRBV14 and TRBJ2-3; 9 nucleotides match TRBD1. CDR1 SGHDN and CDR2 FVKESK come from the germline V gene. This CDR3 is 21 amino acids long. Trimming at V came to 0 bases and at J to 1 base, leaving 17 bases not matched to a gene. CDR3 loop: CASSQDSLTKQGAGCTDTQYF. The CDR3 bases are TGTGCCAGCAGCCAAGATTCTTTGACTAAACAGGGGGCTGGGTGCACAGATACGCAGTATTTT.

The chain combines TRBV7-9 with TRBJ2-1; D is possibly TRBD2 (5 bases). The CDR3 loop spans 14 amino acids. Trimming shortened V by 1 base and J by 5 bases, and 9 bases separated the two germline ends. Looked up from germline, CDR1 is SEHNR and CDR2 is FQNEAQ (reference sequence). CDR3 sequence: CASSLGRMNNEQFF. The CDR3 coding sequence is TGTGCCAGCAGCTTAGGGAGGATGAACAATGAGCAGTTCTTC.

This rearrangement joins TRBV7-2 to TRBJ2-4, with TRBD2 matching over 12 bases. The CDR3 runs to 16 residues. V was clipped by 6 bases and J by 1 base; unmatched bases: 4. CDR1 and CDR2 (germline): SGHTA, FQGNSA. CDR3 sequence: CASRLAGGGAKNIQYF. CDR3 nucleotide sequence: TGTGCCAGCAGACTAGCGGGAGGCGGCGCCAAAAACATTCAGTACTTC.

The chain joins TRBV7-9 to TRBJ2-3; D remains ambiguous. This CDR3 comprises 15 residues. The germline CDR1 and CDR2 sequences are SEHNR and FQNEAQ (reference sequence). V lost 1 base to trimming and J lost 2 bases, with 10 bases between them. CDR3 protein: CASSLGDTLTDTQYF. The CDR3 DNA sequence: TGTGCCAGCAGCTTAGGAGACACACTCACAGATACGCAGTATTTT.

This clone was observed a few times. This sequence joins TRBV2 and TRBJ2-7, with 9 bases lining up with TRBD1. Trimming removed 3 bases from V and 2 bases from J; junction bases left unmatched: 5. The CDR3 length is 15 residues. Germline V gene lookup returns CDR1 SNHLY and CDR2 FYNNEI. The CDR3 bases are TGTGCCAGCAGTGATCGGGACAGGGCCACCTACGAGCAGTACTTC. This gives the protein CASSDRDRATYEQYF.

This chain's CDR3 is CASSSRQNNSPLHF. The CDR3 DNA reads as TGTGCCAGCAGCTCGAGACAGAATAATTCACCCCTCCACTTT. The chain employs TRBV27 and TRBJ1-6, with TRBD1 as a possible D gene (5 bases). Per the germline V gene, CDR1 is MNHEY and CDR2 is SMNVEV (reference sequence). Trimming took 6 bases from V and 5 from J, leaving 11 bases between them. CDR3 length: 14 amino acids.

V and J are TRBV4-1 and TRBJ2-7, with D uncertain. The ends were cut back, 2 bases at V and 2 bases at J, with 10 bases in the middle. The CDR3 is 14 residues long. The germline V gene encodes CDR1 MGHRA and CDR2 YSYEKL. CDR3 nucleotides: TGCGCCAGCAGCCAAATGGCACATACCTACGAGCAGTACTTC. This encodes CASSQMAHTYEQYF.

The chain has TRBV7-8 and TRBJ2-1; D may be TRBD2 (5 bases). This CDR3 contains 11 residues. Germline V gene data show CDR1 as SGHVS and CDR2 as FQNEAQ. V was trimmed by 5 bases and J by 11 bases, leaving 10 bases between them. The CDR3 protein is CASSPTSKQFF. CDR3 in DNA: TGTGCCAGCAGCCCCACTAGTAAGCAGTTCTTC.

The rearrangement links TRBV19 to TRBJ2-3; 9 bases agree with TRBD1. V was clipped by 3 bases and J by 3 bases; unmatched bases: 7. The CDR3 is 16 amino acids. Germline CDR1 and CDR2: LNHDA and SQIVND (reference sequence). The CDR3 loop reads CASSMGTGGATDTQYF. DNA for the CDR3: TGTGCCAGTAGTATGGGAACAGGGGGCGCGACAGATACGCAGTATTTT.

The chain recombines TRBV14 with TRBJ2-1; possibly TRBD1 for D (6 bases). V was pared by 0 bases and J by 8 bases, with 8 bases between. Germline CDR1 reads SGHDN; CDR2 reads FVKESK. This CDR3 region has 13 residues. CDR3 DNA sequence: TGTGCCAGCAGCCAAGACAGGGGCGATGAGCAGTTCTTC. As protein: CASSQDRGDEQFF.

The chain is built from TRBV4-3 and TRBJ2-1; a possible D gene is TRBD1 (5 bases). The ends were cut back, 0 bases at V and 5 bases at J, with 8 bases in the middle. Germline V CDR1 and CDR2: LGHNA, YSLEER. CDR3 length: 14 residues. The CDR3 region is CASSQDNRNNEQFF. The CDR3 DNA reads TGCGCCAGCAGCCAAGATAACAGGAACAATGAGCAGTTCTTC.